This passage covers 6 T cell receptor beta chains from one sample sequenced in a study of shared clonotypes between healthy human individuals. The table came from immunoSEQ multiplex PCR; TCRdb's copy has only in-frame clones and leaves some out. Here the sample spans 1.6 million or so clones, roughly 97% being singletons. Sample: naive CD4+ T cells sorted from blood. This sample's subset: CD45RA+ positively selected. The receptors derive from a man aged 30 to 39 in good health.

The chain uses TRBV27 and TRBJ1-1, with D tentatively TRBD1 (5 bases). The CDR3 covers 15 residues. The germline V and J ends were trimmed by 2 bases and 5 bases, with 15 bases remaining between them. In germline, CDR1 is MNHEY, CDR2 SMNVEV (reference sequence). DNA for the CDR3: TGTGCCAGCAGTTTAAACGGGGCGTGGGGTACTGAAGCTTTCTTT. Translation gives CASSLNGAWGTEAFF.

This clone showed up just once. DNA for the CDR3: TGCGCCAGCAGCTTGACCCCCCCAGGGGACCCCTACAATGAGCAGTTCTTC. Its protein product is CASSLTPPGDPYNEQFF. V gene TRBV5-1 combines with J gene TRBJ2-1; D may be TRBD1 (6 bases). CDR1 is SGHRS, CDR2 YFSETQ, per germline. Trimming took off 1 base at V and 2 bases at J, with 16 bases between the two ends. The CDR3 contains 17 residues.

This clone appeared a single time. The CDR3 region has the DNA TGTGCCAGCGTCCGAGGTCCCGATCAAAAACTGTTTTTT. The encoded protein is CASVRGPDQKLFF. The chain links TRBV5-5 to TRBJ1-4; no reliable D call. The V end was cut by 7 bases, the J end by 9 bases, with 16 bases between. CDR1 SGHKS and CDR2 YYEKEE come from the germline V gene (reference sequence). The CDR3 sequence is 13 residues long.

Note on this clone: Different DNA sequences within this sample yield the same CDR3. The chain joins TRBV27 to TRBJ2-4; D might be TRBD2 (7 bases). This CDR3 is built from 16 residues. CDR1 is MNHEY, CDR2 SMNVEV, per germline (reference sequence). Trimming left V 2 bases short and J 0 bases short, with 11 bases between. In DNA, the CDR3 is TGTGCCAGCAGTTTAGGGGGGGCCCTAGCCAAAAACATTCAGTACTTC. Translation: CASSLGGALAKNIQYF.

The table lists this clone with a count of one. V gene TRBV27 combines with J gene TRBJ1-5, with D perhaps matching TRBD1 (6 bases). This CDR3 region has 14 residues. Per germline, CDR1 MNHEY and CDR2 SMNVEV (reference sequence). Trimming cost V 5 bases and J 3 bases, with 11 bases left between them. This CDR3 reads CASSQGQANQPQHF. The CDR3, as DNA: TGTGCCAGCAGTCAGGGGCAGGCCAATCAGCCCCAGCATTTT.

CDR3 protein: CASSFRGRSSGANVLTF. The CDR3 region has the DNA TGCGCCAGCAGCTTCAGGGGGCGCTCCTCTGGGGCCAACGTCCTGACTTTC. The chain has TRBV5-1 and TRBJ2-6; 8 bases map to TRBD1. This CDR3 comprises 17 residues. CDR1 and CDR2 from the germline V gene are SGHRS and YFSETQ. V shed 2 bases, J shed 0 bases, and the junction held 4 bases outside the gene matches.